This T cell receptor (beta chain) is drawn from a study of shared clonotypes between healthy human individuals. V was trimmed by 8 bases and J by 4 bases, leaving 15 bases between them. This CDR3 is built from 14 residues. Germline V gives CDR1 MNHEY, CDR2 SVGAGI. Overall study results and limits: Few donors limited the genetic and exposure-history diversity represented.

Profiled with immunoSEQ multiplex PCR; TCRdb holds only in-frame clones, not every one. The sample includes some 650,000 clones, approximately 97% of them seen just once. The study drew all its donors from Caucasian adults living in Nashville, Tennessee. Concerning this clone itself: Its antigen is still unknown.

The receptor's source is a woman in her 30s in good health. V gene TRBV6-5 combines with J gene TRBJ1-3; D may be TRBD1 (6 bases). The specimen sequenced was naive CD4+ T cells sorted from blood. Specified subset: CD45RA+ positively selected. The CDR3 here is CASSPSGQGNTIYF. CDR3 nucleotide sequence: TGTGCCAGCTCACCCTCCGGACAGGGAAACACCATATATTTT.